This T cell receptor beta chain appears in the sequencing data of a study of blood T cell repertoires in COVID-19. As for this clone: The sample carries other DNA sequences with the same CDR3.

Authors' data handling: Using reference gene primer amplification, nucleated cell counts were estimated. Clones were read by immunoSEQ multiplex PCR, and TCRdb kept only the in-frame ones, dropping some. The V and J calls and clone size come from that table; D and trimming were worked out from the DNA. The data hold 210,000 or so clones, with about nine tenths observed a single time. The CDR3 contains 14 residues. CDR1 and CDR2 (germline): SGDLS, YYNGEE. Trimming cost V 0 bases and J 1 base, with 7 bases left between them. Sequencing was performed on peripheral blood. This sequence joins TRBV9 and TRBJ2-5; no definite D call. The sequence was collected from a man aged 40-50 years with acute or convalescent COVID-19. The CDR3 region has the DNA TGTGCCAGCAGCGTAGGAGCTAGCCAAGAGACCCAGTACTTC. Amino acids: CASSVGASQETQYF.